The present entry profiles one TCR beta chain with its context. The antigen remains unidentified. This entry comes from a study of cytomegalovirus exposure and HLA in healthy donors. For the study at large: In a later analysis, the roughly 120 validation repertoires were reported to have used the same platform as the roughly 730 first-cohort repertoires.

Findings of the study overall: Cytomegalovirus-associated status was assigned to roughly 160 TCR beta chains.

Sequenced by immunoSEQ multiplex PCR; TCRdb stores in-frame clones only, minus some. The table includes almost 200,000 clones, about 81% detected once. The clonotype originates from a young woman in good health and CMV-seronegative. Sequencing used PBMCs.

The CDR3 protein is CASSLKRDRIYNEQFF. The CDR3 nucleotides read TGTGCCAGCAGTCTCAAACGGGACAGAATTTACAATGAGCAGTTCTTC. This chain connects TRBV2 to TRBJ2-1; the match to TRBD1 covers 7 bases. The CDR3 consists of 16 residues. Germline V gives CDR1 SNHLY, CDR2 FYNNEI. Trimming took 5 bases from V and 4 from J; bases not matched to a gene: 11.